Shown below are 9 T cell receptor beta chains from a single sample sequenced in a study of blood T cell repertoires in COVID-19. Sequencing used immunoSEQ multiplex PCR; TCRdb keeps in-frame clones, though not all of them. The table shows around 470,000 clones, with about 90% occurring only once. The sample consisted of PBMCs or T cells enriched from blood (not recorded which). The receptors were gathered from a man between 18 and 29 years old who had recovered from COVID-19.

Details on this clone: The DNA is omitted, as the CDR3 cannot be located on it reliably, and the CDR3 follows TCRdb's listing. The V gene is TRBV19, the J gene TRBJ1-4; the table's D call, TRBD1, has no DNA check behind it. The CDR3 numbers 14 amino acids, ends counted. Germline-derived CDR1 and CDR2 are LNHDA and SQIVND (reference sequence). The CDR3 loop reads CASTSDRGSEKLFF.

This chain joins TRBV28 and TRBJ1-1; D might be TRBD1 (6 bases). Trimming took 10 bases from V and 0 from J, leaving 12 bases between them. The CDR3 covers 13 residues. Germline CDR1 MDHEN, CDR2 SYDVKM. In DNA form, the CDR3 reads TGTGCCACCATGGGACACTTGAACACTGAAGCTTTCTTT. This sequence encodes CATMGHLNTEAFF.

CDR3 protein: CSVEDSGQPQHF. The CDR3, as DNA: TGCAGCGTTGAAGATTCGGGTCAGCCCCAGCATTTT. The chain recombines TRBV29-1 with TRBJ1-5, with D unresolved. Deletions cut 0 bases from V and 6 bases from J, with 6 bases between. This CDR3 has 12 residues. CDR1 and CDR2 from the germline V gene are SQVTM and ANQGSEA.

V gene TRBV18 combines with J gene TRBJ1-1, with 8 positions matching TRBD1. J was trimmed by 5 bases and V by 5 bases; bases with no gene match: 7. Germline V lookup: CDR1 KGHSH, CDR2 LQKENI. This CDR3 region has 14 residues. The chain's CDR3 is CASSADRAGTEAFF. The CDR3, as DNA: TGTGCCAGCTCAGCGGACAGGGCCGGAACTGAAGCTTTCTTT. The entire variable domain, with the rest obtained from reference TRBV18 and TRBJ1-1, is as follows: NAGVMQNPRHLVRRRGQEARLRCSPMKGHSHVYWYRQLPEEGLKFMVYLQKENIIDESGMPKERFSAEFPKEGPSILRIQQVVRGDSAAYFCASSADRAGTEAFFGQGTRLTVV.

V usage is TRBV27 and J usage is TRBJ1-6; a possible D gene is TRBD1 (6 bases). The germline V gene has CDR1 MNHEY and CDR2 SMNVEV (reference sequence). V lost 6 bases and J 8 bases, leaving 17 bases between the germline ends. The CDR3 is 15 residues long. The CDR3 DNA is TGTGCCAGCAGACCGAGACAGGCGCCCTATTCACCCCTCCACTTT. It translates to CASRPRQAPYSPLHF.

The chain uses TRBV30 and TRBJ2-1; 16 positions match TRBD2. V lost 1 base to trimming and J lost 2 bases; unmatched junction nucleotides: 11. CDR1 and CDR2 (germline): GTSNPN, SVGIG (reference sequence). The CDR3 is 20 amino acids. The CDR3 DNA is TGTGCCTGGAGTGCCGGGTCCGGGACTAGCGGGAGGGCCGCCTACAATGAGCAGTTCTTC. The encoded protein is CAWSAGSGTSGRAAYNEQFF.

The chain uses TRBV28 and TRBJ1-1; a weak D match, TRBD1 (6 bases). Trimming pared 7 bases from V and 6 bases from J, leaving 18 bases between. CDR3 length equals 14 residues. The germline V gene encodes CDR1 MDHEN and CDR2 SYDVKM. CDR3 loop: CASNPWGPLPEAFF. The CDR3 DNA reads TGTGCCAGCAATCCATGGGGGCCGCTCCCTGAAGCTTTCTTT. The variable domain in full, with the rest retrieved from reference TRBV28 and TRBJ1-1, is DVKVTQSSRYLVKRTGEKVFLECVQDMDHENMFWYRQDPGLGLRLIYFSYDVKMKEKGDIPEGYSVSREKKERFSLILESASTNQTSMYLCASNPWGPLPEAFFGQGTRLTVV.

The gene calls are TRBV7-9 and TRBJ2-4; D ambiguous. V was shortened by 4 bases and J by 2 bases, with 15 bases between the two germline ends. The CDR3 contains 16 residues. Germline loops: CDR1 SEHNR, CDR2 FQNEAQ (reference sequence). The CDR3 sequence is CASSSGRISSKNIQYF. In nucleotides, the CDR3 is TGTGCCAGCAGCTCGGGTAGGATTAGCTCCAAAAACATTCAGTACTTC.

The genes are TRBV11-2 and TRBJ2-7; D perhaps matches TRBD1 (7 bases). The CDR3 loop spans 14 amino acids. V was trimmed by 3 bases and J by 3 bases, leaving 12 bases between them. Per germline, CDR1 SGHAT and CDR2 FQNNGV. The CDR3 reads CASSFAQGGYEQYF. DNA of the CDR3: TGTGCCAGCAGCTTCGCGCAGGGGGGCTACGAGCAGTACTTC.